The source of this T cell receptor (beta chain) is a study of cytomegalovirus exposure and HLA in healthy donors. Germline V gene data show CDR1 as SQVTM and CDR2 as ANQGSEA. The CDR3 runs 14 residues. Germline trimming cut 7 bases from V and 9 bases from J; bases unmatched to any gene: 11. The PCR employed 60 Vbeta primers together with 13 Jbeta primers. Here immunoSEQ multiplex PCR was the method, and the copy in TCRdb shows in-frame clones only, minus some. The table lists fewer than 250,000 clones, around 78% of them singletons, with roughly an eighth in the top ten. Details on this clone: Its cognate antigen is unknown.

General study findings and limits: A list of 164 TCR beta chains associated with cytomegalovirus was given. For most TCR beta V segments, an earlier analysis put the productive rate at about 90% or about 30% of the time.

This clonotype was obtained from a woman in her thirties in good health and CMV-seropositive. The specimen sequenced was PBMCs. The rearrangement links TRBV29-1 to TRBJ1-6; TRBD1 aligns across 8 bases. DNA for the CDR3: TGCAGCGCCCAGACAGGGGAAGATGGTTCACCCCTCCACTTT. Its protein product is CSAQTGEDGSPLHF.